A single sample is the source of the 20 T cell receptor beta chains below, sequenced in a study of blood T cells in healthy people across ages. A sample-barcoded 5' primer and a J-beta primer mix were used in a second PCR of roughly 7 to 11 cycles. One entry per CDR3 protein, called by TCRdb with MiXCR from the 5' RACE reads. The sample carries just under 550,000 distinct CDR3 sequences, around 24% recorded once. This sample also belongs to another study, concerning T cells of mothers and their children.

The sequenced sample consisted of blood. The receptors stem from a boy under 18 in good health.

V usage is TRBV6-5 and J usage is TRBJ2-3; a possible D gene is TRBD2 (5 bases). Germline values: CDR1 MNHEY, CDR2 SVGAGI. V lost 2 bases and J lost 2, with 5 bases in between. The CDR3 runs 13 residues. The CDR3 DNA follows: TGTGCCAGCAGTTACGACTACACAGATACGCAGTATTTT. Its translation: CASSYDYTDTQYF.

Only a few counts were recorded for this clonotype. The chain employs TRBV12-5 and TRBJ2-1, with D maybe TRBD1 (7 bases). The V end was cut by 10 bases, the J end by 0 bases, with 28 bases between. Looked up from germline, CDR1 is LGHNT and CDR2 is FRNRAP. CDR3 length equals 19 residues. CDR3 sequence reads: CAKPGGTVAAQSSYNEQFF. CDR3 coding DNA: TGTGCTAAACCAGGGGGGACCGTAGCGGCCCAGAGCTCCTACAATGAGCAGTTCTTC.

This clonotype has ten or more counts. V usage is TRBV28 and J usage is TRBJ2-5; 11 bases agree with TRBD2. After removal of 4 bases from V and 4 bases from J, the junction contained 8 bases not matched to a gene. This CDR3 contains 16 residues. Per the germline V gene, CDR1 is MDHEN and CDR2 is SYDVKM. The CDR3 reads CASSWVAGGIGETQYF. The CDR3 bases are TGTGCCAGCAGTTGGGTAGCGGGGGGGATAGGAGAGACCCAGTACTTC.

This clonotype was seen more than once but under ten times. This chain connects TRBV2 to TRBJ1-5; D ambiguous. From germline, CDR1 is SNHLY and CDR2 FYNNEI. The CDR3 runs 13 residues. Trimming stripped 1 base from V and 9 bases from J, with 10 bases between. The CDR3 bases are TGTGCCAGCAGTGAAGTTGCGGTCAGGCCCCAGCATTTT. This codes for CASSEVAVRPQHF.

The J gene is TRBJ2-7, the V gene TRBV11-2; 13 bases match TRBD2. Germline V gives CDR1 SGHAT, CDR2 FQNNGV. Unmatched junction bases numbered 4, after V lost 1 base and J lost 4 bases. This CDR3 spans 16 amino acids. The CDR3 is CASSLGQGLAGYEQYF. CDR3 in DNA: TGTGCCAGCAGCTTAGGCCAGGGACTAGCGGGGTACGAGCAGTACTTC.

This clonotype came up a few times. The V call is TRBV27, the J call TRBJ2-7, with D possibly TRBD1 on 6 matching bases. Germline loops: CDR1 MNHEY, CDR2 SMNVEV (reference sequence). Trimming cost V 5 bases and J 2 bases, with 19 bases left between them. The CDR3 runs 16 residues. CDR3 DNA sequence: TGTGCCAGCAGTGTGACAGGCGTGTCACTCCCCTACGAGCAGTACTTC. Amino acid sequence: CASSVTGVSLPYEQYF.

J is TRBJ1-2 and V is TRBV9, with 7 bases identical to TRBD1. Germline V gene sequence: CDR1 SGDLS, CDR2 YYNGEE. CDR3 length: 13 residues. V trimming: 7 bases; J trimming: 4 bases; junction bases outside the gene matches: 7. Written as DNA, the CDR3 is TGTGCCAGCGGACCGGGACAGCTCTATGGCTACACCTTC. Amino acid sequence: CASGPGQLYGYTF.

The V and J genes are TRBV2 and TRBJ2-7; D is unclear. The V gene's germline CDR1 is SNHLY and CDR2 FYNNEI. V was shortened by 0 bases and J by 6 bases, with 12 bases between the two germline ends. The CDR3 has 14 amino acids. CDR3 coding DNA: TGTGCCAGCAGTGAAGCGCTTTGGGGTACCGAGCAGTACTTC. It specifies CASSEALWGTEQYF. Variable domain in full (rest from reference TRBV2 and TRBJ2-7): EPEVTQTPSHQVTQMGQEVILRCVPISNHLYFYWYRQILGQKVEFLVSFYNNEISEKSEIFDDQFSVERPDGSNFTLKIRSTKLEDSAMYFCASSEALWGTEQYFGPGTRLTVT.

There are a few counts of this clonotype. This rearrangement joins TRBV12-3 or TRBV12-4 to TRBJ2-7; TRBD2 matches at 9 bases. V was clipped by 4 bases and J by 3 bases; unmatched bases: 4. This CDR3 comprises 14 residues. The chain's CDR3 is CASSWSSGDYEQYF. CDR3 DNA: TGTGCCAGCAGTTGGTCTAGCGGGGACTACGAGCAGTACTTC.

The rearrangement links TRBV19 to TRBJ1-1; no clear D. The CDR3 runs to 14 residues. V was cut by 1 base and J by 1 base, with 7 bases left in between. Germline assignment: CDR1 LNHDA and CDR2 SQIVND (reference sequence). The CDR3 reads CASSIGGKNTEAFF. The CDR3 DNA follows: TGTGCCAGTAGTATAGGTGGGAAGAACACTGAAGCTTTCTTT.

The chain employs TRBV4-3 and TRBJ2-1; tentative D call: TRBD2 (6 bases). Between the trimmed V and J ends, which lost 0 bases and 2 bases, there was a span of 11 bases. CDR3 size: 16 residues. CDR1 is LGHNA, CDR2 YSLEER, per germline. The CDR3: CASSQDTGATYNEQFF. The DNA of the CDR3 is TGCGCCAGCAGCCAAGACACGGGAGCCACCTACAATGAGCAGTTCTTC.

This rearrangement joins TRBV29-1 to TRBJ1-2; 11 bases are shared with TRBD1. J lost 12 bases, V lost 3 bases, and 6 bases had no gene match. CDR1 and CDR2 (germline): SQVTM, ANQGSEA. The CDR3 consists of 12 residues. The CDR3, as DNA: TGCAGCGTTGATAGGACAGGGGGCTTGGACACCTTC. Protein product: CSVDRTGGLDTF.

This CDR3 reads CATGLAPYEQYF. The CDR3 DNA follows: TGTGCCACCGGACTAGCCCCCTACGAGCAGTACTTC. This chain connects TRBV28 to TRBJ2-4; 8 nucleotides match TRBD2. TRBJ2-7 matches the DNA end more closely, so the J call is doubtful. This CDR3 comprises 12 residues. The V gene's germline CDR1 is MDHEN and CDR2 SYDVKM.

This clonotype has only a few counts. The CDR3 spells CSVAGTGNLNTEAFF. The CDR3 DNA reads as TGCAGCGTTGCCGGGACAGGGAATCTGAACACTGAAGCTTTCTTT. The chain recombines TRBV29-1 with TRBJ1-1; 9 bases fit TRBD1. J lost 0 bases, V lost 4 bases, and 6 bases had no gene match. CDR3 length equals 15 residues. Germline V gene sequence: CDR1 SQVTM, CDR2 ANQGSEA.

This chain links TRBV6-6 with TRBJ1-1; possible D gene TRBD1, 5 bases. Trimming removed 7 bases from V and 1 base from J, with 10 bases in between. CDR3 length: 13 residues. Germline V CDR1 and CDR2: MNHNY, SVGAGI (reference sequence). The DNA for the CDR3 is TGTGCCAGCACCGGGGACGGGAACACTGAAGCTTTCTTT. As protein: CASTGDGNTEAFF.

This clonotype has more than one count but fewer than ten. This chain joins TRBV20-1 and TRBJ2-7; 10 bases map to TRBD1. The germline gives CDR1 DFQATT, CDR2 SNEGSKA (reference sequence). The CDR3 is 15 residues long. The J segment lost 1 base and the V segment lost 5 bases, leaving 8 bases of the junction unmatched. The DNA of the CDR3 is TGCAGTGCTCTCCAGGACAGGGGGATTTCCTACGAGCAGTACTTC. Translated, it gives CSALQDRGISYEQYF.

This clonotype occurred a few times. V is TRBV7-8 and J is TRBJ2-5, with D possibly being TRBD1 or TRBD2 (5 bases each). Germline loops: CDR1 SGHVS, CDR2 FQNEAQ. The CDR3 length is 16 residues. V was cut by 2 bases and J by 3 bases, with 16 bases left in between. The CDR3 protein is CASSLITTGTKETQYF. The CDR3 bases are TGTGCCAGCAGCTTAATCACAACGGGGACGAAAGAGACCCAGTACTTC.

This clonotype was picked up a small number of times. This chain uses TRBV7-6 with TRBJ2-7, with TRBD1 matching 8 bases. Germline values: CDR1 SGHVS, CDR2 FNYEAQ. The V segment lost 5 bases and the J segment 5 bases; nucleotides outside the gene matches: 5. This CDR3 region has 13 residues. The CDR3 loop is CASSADRGHEQYF. CDR3 in DNA: TGTGCCAGCAGCGCCGACAGGGGACACGAGCAGTACTTC.

The chain joins TRBV29-1 to TRBJ2-7, with a tentative D call TRBD1 (5 bases). The germline V and J ends were trimmed by 3 bases and 6 bases, with 6 bases remaining between them. The germline CDR1 and CDR2 sequences are SQVTM and ANQGSEA. The CDR3 contains 10 residues. CDR3 amino acids: CSVEQGEQYF. CDR3 DNA sequence: TGCAGCGTTGAGCAGGGCGAGCAGTACTTC.

The genes are TRBV5-1 and TRBJ2-3; D call uncertain. V was pared by 5 bases and J by 1 base, with 8 bases between. The germline gives CDR1 SGHRS, CDR2 YFSETQ. This CDR3 is 13 amino acids long. CDR3 coding DNA: TGCGCCAGCAGGAAGGAGCGCACAGATACGCAGTATTTT. It translates to CASRKERTDTQYF.